The clone carrying this T cell receptor beta chain has just one count. Its antigen is unidentified. The CDR3 runs 14 residues. CDR1 MGHRA and CDR2 YSYEKL come from the germline V gene. V was cut by 5 bases and J by 0 bases, with 8 bases left in between. It was with 60 Vbeta and 13 Jbeta primers that the PCR ran. Data came from immunoSEQ multiplex PCR; TCRdb stores just in-frame clones and leaves some out. In the table there are about 140,000 clones, approximately 80% of which are singletons. These data come from a study of cytomegalovirus exposure and HLA in healthy donors. General study findings and limits: A few V segments could not be told apart, such as TRBV6-2 and TRBV6-3, and were left out. Accurate prediction of HLA-A and HLA-B alleles (for most subjects) was reportedly achieved from TCR beta sequences.

Among the donors, all were healthy bone marrow donors. This TCR derives from a woman between 40 and 55 years old in good health and CMV-seronegative. Sequencing was performed on PBMCs. V gene TRBV4-1 combines with J gene TRBJ1-3; the D is unclear. CDR3 loop: CASSKQSSGNTIYF. CDR3 DNA: TGCGCCAGCAGCAAACAGAGCTCTGGAAACACCATATATTTT.